This T cell receptor beta chain was recovered during a study of OX40 agonist ivuxolimab in advanced cancers. Looking at the study overall: The study gave patients intravenous ivuxolimab at 0.01 to 10 mg/kg every 2 weeks. Dose-escalation patients' cancers were hepatocellular carcinoma, melanoma, renal cell or head and neck cancer. The study's findings and limits: At doses 0.1 to 3.0 mg/kg, CD4+ and CD8+ clones expanded.

The CDR3 is 16 residues long. Per the germline V gene, CDR1 is SGHDT and CDR2 is YYEEEE. Between the trimmed V and J ends, which lost 3 bases and 4 bases, there was a span of 17 bases. The method was immunoSEQ multiplex PCR; TCRdb's version includes in-frame clones alone and lacks a portion of them. The sample has approximately 74,000 clones; 70% to 90% are singletons. Turning to this clone: The antigen remains unidentified.

Patients who had autoimmune disease history or got systemic immunosuppression were left out. The clonotype was recovered from an adult with an advanced solid tumor such as melanoma, head and neck, liver or kidney cancer. This chain joins TRBV5-6 and TRBJ1-5; TRBD1 is a possible D gene (5 bases). The sequencing here drew on CD4+ or CD8+ T cells sorted from blood, taken in a trial of the OX40 agonist ivuxolimab. The CDR3 sequence is CASSSQGRGPNQPQHF. CDR3 nucleotide sequence: TGTGCCAGCAGCTCTCAGGGACGAGGGCCAAATCAGCCCCAGCATTTT.